This entry features one T cell receptor (beta chain) sequence. Which antigen it targets is not known. No much larger clonotype is one base removed from it; base qualities were not supplied. This specimen comes from a study of CD8+CD57+ T cells in acquired aplastic anemia (dated by TCRdb to the late 2010s). With respect to the entire study: On average, sorted CD4+ and CD8+ cells yielded 2.5 to 3.5 ug of extracted DNA, with a range of about 0.18 to 30 ug. Mean read counts for healthy donor samples were 8.5 million to 10.8 million for CD4+ cells and some 12 million for CD8+ cells. Findings and caveats that apply to the study as a whole: Although 25 to 30 CD8+ CDR3 sequences were shared by patients and controls, these sequences appeared highly expressed in patients and within the immunodominant clones of patients. No significant difference in CD8+ Simpson's diversity was found between patients and healthy controls (P=0.060).

Genomic DNA was used as template for profiling of TCR beta VDJ combinations and CDR3 sequences. TCR repertoire sequencing was run on an Illumina HiSeq 2000. The authors' analysis ran thus. TRBV/TRBJ rearrangement plots, CDR3 size and DJ length profiles, and Simpson's diversity index were used to evaluate the repertoires. The most abundant DNA sequence in the deep sequencing data was defined as the immunodominant clone. CDR3 amino acid sequences were checked for sharing between subjects and were compared against published repertoires and the VDJdb database. TCRdb passed the public sequencing reads through fastp at Q25 and MiXCR, retaining productive beta sequences. All rows with the same CDR3 protein become a single entry with the most common DNA and genes. V and J calls and clone size were set by TCRdb, not the authors. Here the sample has about 68,000 distinct CDR3 sequences; almost 55% occur a single time. The top ten clonotypes cover around 8.8% of the sample.

Based on the germline V gene (reference sequence), the CDR1 and CDR2 sequences are SGHAT and FQDESV. V is pared back by 0 bases and J by 4 bases, with 13 bases lying between the germline termini. The CDR3 runs 16 residues from the cysteine to the phenylalanine. Just the 48-base CDR3 DNA is kept, in frame starting at base 1. In this study, sorted CD4+ and CD8+ T cells from the blood of healthy subjects and of severe aplastic anemia patients had their TCR repertoires deep-sequenced. Ficoll-Paque density gradient centrifugation was used to isolate peripheral blood mononuclear cells. CD4+ and CD8+ T cells were sorted by FACS or magnetic beads before DNA extraction.

The origin of this receptor is a human donor in good health, serving as a control. This chain joins TRBV11-1 to TRBJ2-1, with the D gene call left open. Sample: sorted CD4+, CD8+, or CD8+CD57+ T cells (not recorded which) from PBMCs. The bases are TGTGCCAGCAGCTTAGCGGCGGCTGGGGTGTACAATGAGCAGTTCTTC. It codes for CASSLAAAGVYNEQFF.